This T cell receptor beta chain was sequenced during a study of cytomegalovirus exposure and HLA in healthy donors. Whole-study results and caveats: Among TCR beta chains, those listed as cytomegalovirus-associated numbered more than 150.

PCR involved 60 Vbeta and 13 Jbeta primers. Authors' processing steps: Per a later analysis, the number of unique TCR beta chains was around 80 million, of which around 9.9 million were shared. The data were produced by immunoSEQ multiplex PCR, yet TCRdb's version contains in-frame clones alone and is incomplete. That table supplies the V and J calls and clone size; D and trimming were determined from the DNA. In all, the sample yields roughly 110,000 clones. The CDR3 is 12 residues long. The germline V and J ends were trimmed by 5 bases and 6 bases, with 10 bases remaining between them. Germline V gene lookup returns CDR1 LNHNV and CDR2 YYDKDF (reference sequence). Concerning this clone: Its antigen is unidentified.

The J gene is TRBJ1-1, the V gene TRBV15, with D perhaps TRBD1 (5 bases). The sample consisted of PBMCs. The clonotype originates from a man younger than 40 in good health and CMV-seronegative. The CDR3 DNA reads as TGTGCCACCAGCGGGGGGAGCGCTGAAGCTTTCTTT. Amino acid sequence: CATSGGSAEAFF. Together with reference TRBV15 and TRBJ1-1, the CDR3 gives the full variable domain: DAMVIQNPRYQVTQFGKPVTLSCSQTLNHNVMYWYQQKSSQAPKLLFHYYDKDFNNEADTPDNFQSRRPNTSFCFLDIRSPGLGDTAMYLCATSGGSAEAFFGQGTRLTVV.